The 18 T cell receptor beta chains reported below all come from one sample, sequenced in a study of blood T cells in healthy people across ages. The use of a sample-barcoded 5' primer and a J-beta primer mix characterized a second PCR of about 7 to 12 cycles. TCRdb fed the 5' RACE reads into MiXCR, producing one record per CDR3 protein. The sample lists approximately 790,000 distinct CDR3 sequences, 55% to 65% seen once, with about a quarter in the top ten. The sequenced sample was blood. Every receptor here comes from a man aged 30 to 39 in good health.

The chain uses TRBV14 and TRBJ2-3, with D possibly being TRBD1 (5 bases). This CDR3 has 18 residues. The ends were cut back, 0 bases at V and 0 bases at J, with 16 bases in the middle. Germline CDR1 reads SGHDN; CDR2 reads FVKESK. This CDR3 is CASSQDPILGVSTDTQYF. DNA of the CDR3: TGTGCCAGCAGCCAAGATCCGATTTTAGGGGTTAGCACAGATACGCAGTATTTT.

This chain links TRBV28 with TRBJ1-5; TRBD1 might be the D (6 bases). V lost 6 bases, J lost 3 bases, and 18 bases lay in between. Germline CDR1 MDHEN, CDR2 SYDVKM. This CDR3 spans 16 amino acids. CDR3: CASSHGGNGFNQPQHF. As DNA, the CDR3 is TGTGCCAGCAGCCACGGGGGCAACGGTTTCAATCAGCCCCAGCATTTT.

The V call is TRBV30, the J call TRBJ2-5; D remains ambiguous. V was cut by 0 bases and J by 5 bases, with 10 bases left in between. CDR1 is GTSNPN, CDR2 SVGIG, per germline (reference sequence). The CDR3 has 13 amino acids. The CDR3: CAWSVGTEETQYF. The CDR3, as DNA: TGTGCCTGGAGTGTGGGAACCGAGGAGACCCAGTACTTC.

Notes on this clonotype: One end of the junction does not line up with germline, which may come from a read error. The genes are TRBV7-7 and TRBJ2-6; tentatively, D is TRBD1 (6 bases). The germline V gene encodes CDR1 SSHAT and CDR2 FNYEAQ (reference sequence). This CDR3 spans 15 amino acids. This chain's CDR3 is CASTHTGNGANVLTF. DNA for the CDR3: TGTGCTAGCACCCATACAGGGAACGGGGCCAACGTCCTGACTTTC.

The V and J genes are TRBV12-3 or TRBV12-4 and TRBJ1-6; D is undetermined. The CDR3 is made up of 18 amino acids. V lost 3 bases and J lost 0, with 15 bases in between. CDR3 amino acids: CASSFSRRRSSYNSPLHF. CDR3 nucleotides: TGTGCCAGCAGTTTCTCTCGCCGACGGAGCTCCTATAATTCACCCCTCCACTTT.

The CDR3 DNA sequence: TGTGCCAGCAGCATGCGACAGGGTGATGGCTACACCTTC. This encodes CASSMRQGDGYTF. This chain joins TRBV9 and TRBJ1-2, with 7 bases fitting TRBD1. The CDR3 has 13 residues. After removal of 4 bases from V and 6 bases from J, the junction contained 6 bases not matched to a gene. The V gene's germline CDR1 is SGDLS and CDR2 YYNGEE.

In this sample, this clonotype turned up a few times. The rearrangement links TRBV3-1 to TRBJ2-1; D may correspond to TRBD1 or TRBD2 (5 bases each). The CDR3 has 15 residues. The germline gives CDR1 LGHDT, CDR2 YNNKEL (reference sequence). The germline V and J ends were trimmed by 1 base and 9 bases, with 16 bases remaining between them. The CDR3 here is CASSQVSRAGGEQFF. As DNA, the CDR3 is TGTGCCAGCAGCCAAGTCTCCAGGGCTGGGGGTGAGCAGTTCTTC.

This clonotype was recorded a few times. The CDR3 sequence is CSASTGGFGYEQYF. The CDR3, as DNA: TGCAGTGCTAGTACAGGGGGCTTTGGCTACGAGCAGTACTTC. This rearrangement joins TRBV20-1 to TRBJ2-7; 9 nucleotides match TRBD1. The CDR3 runs to 14 residues. Germline CDR1 reads DFQATT; CDR2 reads SNEGSKA (reference sequence). V lost 3 bases to trimming and J lost 3 bases; unmatched junction nucleotides: 6.

The chain joins TRBV27 to TRBJ2-7; TRBD2 matches at 7 bases. The J call may be faulty, since TRBJ2-5 better matches the DNA end. The germline gives CDR1 MNHEY, CDR2 SMNVEV (reference sequence). The CDR3 consists of 14 residues. Here the CDR3 DNA reads TGTGCCAGCGGATATCGGGGGGAACAAGAGACCCAGTACTTC. Translation: CASGYRGEQETQYF.

In its sample, this clonotype was seen many times. This rearrangement joins TRBV7-9 to TRBJ2-7; D not resolved. The V end lost 0 bases, the J end lost 2 bases, and 2 bases lay between the germline ends. In germline, CDR1 is SEHNR, CDR2 FQNEAQ (reference sequence). This CDR3 has 12 amino acids. CDR3: CASSLAAYEQYF. CDR3 nucleotide sequence: TGTGCCAGCAGCTTAGCGGCCTACGAGCAGTACTTC.

CDR3 sequence (DNA): TGTGCCAGCAGTCGGGGGACAGGCCCCTTACACGTCCTGACTTTC. It translates to CASSRGTGPLHVLTF. This rearrangement joins TRBV7-9 to TRBJ2-6; 8 positions match TRBD1. The CDR3 loop spans 15 amino acids. The germline gives CDR1 SEHNR, CDR2 FQNEAQ (reference sequence). Trimming removed 6 bases from V and 11 bases from J; junction bases left unmatched: 12.

This rearrangement joins TRBV6-2 or TRBV6-3 to TRBJ2-1, with TRBD1 matching 9 bases. Trimming took 2 bases from V and 7 from J; bases not matched to a gene: 9. The V gene's germline CDR1 is MNHEY and CDR2 SVGEGT. This CDR3 is built from 16 residues. The CDR3 DNA sequence: TGTGCCAGCAGTTACGCCGGGACAGGGACGGGTAATGAGCAGTTCTTC. Translation: CASSYAGTGTGNEQFF.

The sample holds many counts of this clonotype. The V call is TRBV5-1, the J call TRBJ1-6; TRBD1 aligns across 7 bases. The germline CDR1 and CDR2 sequences are SGHRS and YFSETQ. The J segment lost 7 bases and the V segment lost 4 bases, leaving 8 bases of the junction unmatched. The CDR3 extends over 15 amino acids. The CDR3 protein is CASSKRTGENSPLHF. The CDR3 nucleotides read TGCGCCAGCAGCAAACGGACAGGAGAAAATTCACCCCTCCACTTT.

V gene TRBV28 combines with J gene TRBJ2-7; D gene ambiguous. The CDR3 totals 13 residues. CDR1 and CDR2 (germline): MDHEN, SYDVKM. The V and J ends lost 7 bases and 3 bases respectively, with 13 bases between them. CDR3 sequence reads: CASNSHDHYEQYF. The CDR3, as DNA: TGTGCCAGCAACTCACACGACCACTACGAGCAGTACTTC.

V usage is TRBV29-1 and J usage is TRBJ1-2; D uncertain. The CDR3 extends over 15 amino acids. V dropped 0 bases and J dropped 3 bases, with 14 bases sitting between them. The germline gives CDR1 SQVTM, CDR2 ANQGSEA. The CDR3 DNA follows: TGCAGCGTTGAAGAAGTTGTGGGAGGAGACTATGGCTACACCTTC. Its translation is CSVEEVVGGDYGYTF.

The rearrangement uses TRBV29-1 and TRBJ2-1; D not resolved. In germline, CDR1 is SQVTM, CDR2 ANQGSEA. The CDR3 is made up of 11 amino acids. V lost 1 base and J lost 9, with 7 bases in between. The CDR3 sequence: CSVEGGSEQFF. In DNA form, the CDR3 reads TGCAGCGTTGAAGGGGGTAGTGAGCAGTTCTTC.

The chain uses TRBV2 and TRBJ1-2; a possible D gene is TRBD1 (6 bases). V lost 10 bases, J lost 8 bases, and 14 bases lay in between. Germline V gene sequence: CDR1 SNHLY, CDR2 FYNNEI. The CDR3 length is 11 residues. CDR3 sequence: CAIETGSGYTF. The DNA of the CDR3 is TGTGCCATCGAAACAGGGAGCGGCTACACCTTC. Filled out from reference TRBV2 and TRBJ1-2, the complete variable domain reads EPEVTQTPSHQVTQMGQEVILRCVPISNHLYFYWYRQILGQKVEFLVSFYNNEISEKSEIFDDQFSVERPDGSNFTLKIRSTKLEDSAMYFCAIETGSGYTFGSGTRLTVV.

The CDR3 here is CASSLVTSDYEQYF. The CDR3 nucleotides are TGTGCCAGCAGCTTAGTGACTAGCGACTACGAGCAGTACTTC. The chain joins TRBV7-2 to TRBJ2-5; 8 bases agree with TRBD2. The closer fit of TRBJ2-7 to the DNA end suggests the J call may be wrong. The length of the CDR3 is 14 residues. CDR1 is SGHTA and CDR2 is FQGNSA in the germline V gene.